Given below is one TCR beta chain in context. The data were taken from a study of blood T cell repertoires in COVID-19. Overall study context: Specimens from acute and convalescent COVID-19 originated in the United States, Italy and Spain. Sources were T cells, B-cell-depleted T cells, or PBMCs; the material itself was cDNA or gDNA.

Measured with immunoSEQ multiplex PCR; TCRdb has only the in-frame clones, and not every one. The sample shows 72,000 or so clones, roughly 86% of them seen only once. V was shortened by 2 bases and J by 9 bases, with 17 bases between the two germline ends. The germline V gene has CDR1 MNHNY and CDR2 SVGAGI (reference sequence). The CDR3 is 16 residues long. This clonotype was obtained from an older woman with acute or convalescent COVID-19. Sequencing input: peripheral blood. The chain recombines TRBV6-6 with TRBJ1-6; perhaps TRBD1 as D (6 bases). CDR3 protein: CASSYPPVAGVSPLHF. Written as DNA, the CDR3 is TGTGCCAGCAGTTACCCACCCGTGGCAGGGGTTTCACCCCTCCACTTT.